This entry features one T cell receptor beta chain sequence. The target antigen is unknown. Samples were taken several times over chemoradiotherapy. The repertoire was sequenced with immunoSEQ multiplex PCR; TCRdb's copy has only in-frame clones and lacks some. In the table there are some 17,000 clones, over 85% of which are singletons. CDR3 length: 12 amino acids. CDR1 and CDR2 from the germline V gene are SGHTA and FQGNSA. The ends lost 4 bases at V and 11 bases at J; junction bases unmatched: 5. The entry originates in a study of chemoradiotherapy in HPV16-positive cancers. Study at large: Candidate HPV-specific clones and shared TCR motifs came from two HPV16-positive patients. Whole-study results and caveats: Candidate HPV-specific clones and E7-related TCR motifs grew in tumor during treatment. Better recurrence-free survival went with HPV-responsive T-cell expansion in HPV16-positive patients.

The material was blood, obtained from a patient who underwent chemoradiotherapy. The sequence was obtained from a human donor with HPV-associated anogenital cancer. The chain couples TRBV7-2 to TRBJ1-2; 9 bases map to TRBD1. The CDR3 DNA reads TGTGCCAGCAGCTGGTCCGGGACAGGGTACACCTTC. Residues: CASSWSGTGYTF.